The rows below give T cell receptor beta chains drawn from one sample of a study of cytotoxic CD8 clonotypes in ibrutinib-treated CLL. TCRdb's table, derived via immunoSEQ multiplex PCR, lists solely in-frame clones and lacks some. The repertoire includes roughly 250,000 clones, roughly 74% of them detected once, and 15% sits in the top ten. The sample was PBMCs, taken after 24 months of ibrutinib treatment. The source of these receptors is a human donor with chronic lymphocytic leukemia. Both conserved end residues are part of each CDR3. The D gene is left open where the match is weak. The size entry is marked missing in some rows and otherwise reads once, few, many or a size class.

J: TRBJ2-3
D: .
size: few
V: TRBV5-4
CDR3: CASSHRSTDTQYF
DNA: TGTGCCAGCAGTCACAGAAGCACAGATACGCAGTATTTT

J: TRBJ1-5
D: TRBD1
size: .
V: TRBV27
CDR3: CASSSWTGGDQPQHF
DNA: TGTGCCAGCAGTTCGTGGACAGGGGGCGACCAGCCCCAGCATTTT

J: TRBJ2-7
D: .
size: .
V: TRBV28
CDR3: CASSFVRSTYEQYF
DNA: TGTGCCAGCAGTTTCGTCAGGTCTACCTACGAGCAGTACTTC

J: TRBJ2-7
D: .
size: .
V: TRBV29-1
CDR3: CSVREGESYEQYF
DNA: TGCAGCGTCAGGGAAGGTGAATCCTACGAGCAGTACTTC

J: TRBJ2-7
D: .
size: .
V: TRBV28
CDR3: CASSLAGYEQYF
DNA: TGTGCCAGCAGTTTAGCAGGGTACGAGCAGTACTTC

J: TRBJ1-4
D: TRBD1
size: .
V: TRBV6-5
CDR3: CASRLRQGVLFF
DNA: TGTGCCAGCAGACTCAGACAGGGGGTTTTGTTTTTT

J: TRBJ1-1
D: .
size: .
V: TRBV29-1
CDR3: CSVGVVGRHTEAFF
DNA: TGCAGCGTTGGCGTGGTGGGCCGCCACACTGAAGCTTTCTTT

J: TRBJ1-2
D: .
size: .
V: TRBV20-1
CDR3: CSARAGNGYTF
DNA: TGCAGTGCTAGGGCCGGGAATGGCTACACCTTC

J: TRBJ1-1
D: .
size: .
V: TRBV27
CDR3: CASREIGNTEAFF
DNA: TGTGCCAGCAGGGAGATAGGGAACACTGAAGCTTTCTTT

J: TRBJ2-7
D: .
size: .
V: TRBV20-1
CDR3: CSARTRGEQYF
DNA: TGCAGTGCTAGGACCCGAGGCGAGCAGTACTTC

J: TRBJ1-5
D: .
size: few
V: TRBV6-5
CDR3: CASSYNGNSNQPQHF
DNA: TGTGCCAGCAGTTACAACGGGAATAGCAATCAGCCCCAGCATTTT

J: TRBJ2-1
D: TRBD1
size: .
V: TRBV4-3
CDR3: CASSHERTGGNEQFF
DNA: TGCGCCAGCAGCCATGAAAGGACAGGGGGAAATGAGCAGTTCTTC

J: TRBJ2-7
D: .
size: few
V: TRBV2
CDR3: CASRGYEQYF
DNA: TGTGCCAGCAGAGGATACGAGCAGTACTTC

J: TRBJ2-2
D: TRBD2
size: .
V: TRBV7-8
CDR3: CASSRLPGLGLNTGELFF
DNA: TGTGCCAGCAGCCGACTACCGGGACTAGGTTTAAACACCGGGGAGCTGTTTTTT

J: TRBJ2-3
D: .
size: .
V: TRBV2
CDR3: CASFGTDTQYF
DNA: TGTGCCAGCTTTGGCACAGATACGCAGTATTTT

J: TRBJ2-5
D: .
size: .
V: TRBV14
CDR3: CASSQDRSGQETQYF
DNA: TGTGCCAGCAGCCAAGATCGAAGCGGGCAAGAGACCCAGTACTTC

J: TRBJ2-5
D: .
size: .
V: TRBV5-1
CDR3: CASSPGQYQETQYF
DNA: TGCGCCAGCAGCCCCGGACAGTACCAAGAGACCCAGTACTTC

J: TRBJ2-1
D: .
size: few
V: TRBV5-1
CDR3: CASSLEGIRDEQFF
DNA: TGCGCCAGCAGCTTGGAGGGGATCCGGGATGAGCAGTTCTTC

J: TRBJ2-2
D: TRBD2
size: .
V: TRBV2
CDR3: CASGGETHTGELFF
DNA: TGTGCCAGCGGGGGGGAGACGCACACCGGGGAGCTGTTTTTT

J: TRBJ1-1
D: .
size: .
V: TRBV9
CDR3: CASSPPRGTEAFF
DNA: TGTGCCAGCAGCCCCCCAAGGGGGACTGAAGCTTTCTTT

J: TRBJ2-1
D: .
size: .
V: TRBV7-8
CDR3: CASSLGAVQFF
DNA: TGTGCCAGCAGCCTCGGGGCGGTTCAGTTCTTC

J: TRBJ2-2
D: .
size: once
V: TRBV27
CDR3: CATADPGTSANTGELFF
DNA: TGTGCTACAGCAGACCCAGGGACCTCCGCGAACACCGGGGAGCTGTTTTTT

J: TRBJ2-5
D: .
size: .
V: TRBV28
CDR3: CASSLLQETQYF
DNA: TGTGCCAGCAGTTTACTACAAGAGACCCAGTACTTC